These 14 T cell receptor beta chains originate from one sample sequenced in a study of OX40 agonist ivuxolimab in advanced cancers. The method was immunoSEQ multiplex PCR; TCRdb's version includes in-frame clones alone and lacks a portion of them. This sample has about 14,000 clones, with approximately 80% found just once. The source material was CD4+ or CD8+ T cells sorted from blood, sampled in a trial of the OX40 agonist ivuxolimab. The receptor source for this set is an adult with an advanced solid tumor such as melanoma, head and neck, liver or kidney cancer.

The chain joins TRBV19 to TRBJ2-1; D is unclear. Germline CDR1 and CDR2: LNHDA and SQIVND (reference sequence). The CDR3 has 13 amino acids. Trimming took off 3 bases at V and 4 bases at J, with 7 bases between the two ends. The CDR3 here is CASSMLDYNEQFF. The CDR3 nucleotides read TGTGCCAGTAGTATGTTGGATTACAATGAGCAGTTCTTC.

The gene calls are TRBV7-4 and TRBJ1-2, with D maybe TRBD1 (5 bases). Trimming cost V 5 bases and J 4 bases, with 8 bases left between them. Germline CDR1 and CDR2: SGHVT and SQSDAQ. The CDR3 runs to 12 residues. CDR3 region: CASSLDSYGYTF. In nucleotides, the CDR3 is TGTGCCAGCAGCCTAGACAGCTATGGCTACACCTTC. Using reference TRBV7-4 and TRBJ1-2 for the parts outside the CDR3, the full variable domain is GAGVSQSPRYKVAKRGRDVALRCDSISGHVTLYWYRQTLGQGSEVLTYSQSDAQRDKSGRPSGRFSAERPERSVSTLKIQRTEQGDSAVYLCASSLDSYGYTFGSGTRLTVV.

The chain couples TRBV6-4 to TRBJ2-3; 7 nucleotides match TRBD2. Trimming at V came to 3 bases and at J to 1 base, leaving 4 bases not matched to a gene. From germline, CDR1 is MRHNA and CDR2 SNTAGT. The CDR3 is 15 residues long. The chain's CDR3 is CASSENSGGTDTQYF. CDR3 in DNA: TGTGCCAGCAGTGAGAACAGCGGGGGCACAGATACGCAGTATTTT.

This chain connects TRBV6-5 to TRBJ2-7; the D is unclear. CDR1 MNHEY and CDR2 SVGAGI come from the germline V gene. V was cut by 0 bases and J by 3 bases, with 6 bases left in between. This CDR3 has 13 residues. CDR3 nucleotides: TGTGCCAGCAGTTACTCGGTGGGCTACGAGCAGTACTTC. Translation gives CASSYSVGYEQYF.

This clone qualifies as medium-sized. The chain recombines TRBV10-3 with TRBJ2-2; possibly TRBD2 for D (6 bases). The germline gives CDR1 ENHRY, CDR2 SYGVKD. The CDR3 contains 14 residues. Trimming removed 3 bases from V and 6 bases from J, with 11 bases in between. The CDR3 DNA reads as TGTGCCATCAGTGACCCGGAGGGGCCCGGGGAGCTGTTTTTT. It yields the protein CAISDPEGPGELFF.

The chain combines TRBV9 with TRBJ2-3; D possibly corresponds to TRBD2 (5 bases). Per germline, CDR1 SGDLS and CDR2 YYNGEE. V lost 4 bases to trimming and J lost 0 bases, with 24 bases between them. The CDR3 consists of 19 residues. CDR3 DNA: TGTGCCAGCAGCCCGCATGGGATTGGCGGGCATTATAGCACAGATACGCAGTATTTT. Residues: CASSPHGIGGHYSTDTQYF. Looking up the rest from reference TRBV9 and TRBJ2-3 gives the full variable domain: DSGVTQTPKHLITATGQRVTLRCSPRSGDLSVYWYQQSLDQGLQFLIQYYNGEERAKGNILERFSAQQFPDLHSELNLSSLELGDSALYFCASSPHGIGGHYSTDTQYFGPGTRLTVL.

V and J are TRBV5-6 and TRBJ2-2, with 14 positions matching TRBD2. V shed 3 bases and J 6 bases; nucleotides not matched to a gene: 1. This CDR3 region has 15 residues. Germline V gene lookup returns CDR1 SGHDT and CDR2 YYEEEE. The CDR3 nucleotides are TGTGCCAGCAGCTCGGGACTAGCGGGAGCCGGGGAGCTGTTTTTT. Protein product: CASSSGLAGAGELFF.

The J gene is TRBJ2-7, the V gene TRBV5-4, with D possibly matching TRBD2 (6 bases). The CDR3 covers 13 residues. Per the germline V gene, CDR1 is SGHNT and CDR2 is YYREEE (reference sequence). V lost 0 bases and J lost 7, with 11 bases in between. CDR3 sequence: CASSLARGGEQYF. CDR3 DNA sequence: TGTGCCAGCAGCTTGGCTCGGGGAGGAGAGCAGTACTTC.

V gene TRBV5-1 combines with J gene TRBJ1-2, with a tentative D call TRBD1 (6 bases). The germline V and J ends were trimmed by 4 bases and 7 bases, with 11 bases remaining between them. Germline CDR1 is SGHRS and CDR2 is YFSETQ. The CDR3 covers 12 residues. CDR3 loop: CASSPGGAGYTF. For the CDR3, the DNA is TGCGCCAGCAGCCCGGGGGGGGCTGGCTACACCTTC. Combining the CDR3 with reference TRBV5-1 and TRBJ1-2 gives the whole variable domain KAGVTQTPRYLIKTRGQQVTLSCSPISGHRSVSWYQQTPGQGLQFLFEYFSETQRNKGNFPGRFSGRQFSNSRSEMNVSTLELGDSALYLCASSPGGAGYTFGSGTRLTVV.

The rearrangement joins TRBV27 to TRBJ2-1, with 10 positions matching TRBD2. Germline trimming cut 0 bases from V and 9 bases from J; bases unmatched to any gene: 5. Germline CDR1 MNHEY, CDR2 SMNVEV (reference sequence). The CDR3 length is 15 residues. The CDR3 DNA follows: TGTGCCAGCAGTTTATCTCCTAGCGGGAGTACTGAGCAGTTCTTC. It codes for CASSLSPSGSTEQFF.

This clone is labeled as medium-sized. This CDR3 is also generated by other DNA sequences in the sample. The V call is TRBV5-1, the J call TRBJ2-7, with D possibly matching TRBD1 (6 bases). The length of the CDR3 is 13 residues. Trimming took 3 bases from V and 1 from J, leaving 8 bases between them. Germline V CDR1 and CDR2: SGHRS, YFSETQ. The CDR3 DNA reads as TGCGCCAGCAGCTGGGACAAGTCCTACGAGCAGTACTTC. This sequence encodes CASSWDKSYEQYF.

This clone came up a few times. The J gene is TRBJ2-6, the V gene TRBV4-2, with 9 bases aligning to TRBD2. This CDR3 has 18 residues. Unmatched junction bases numbered 4, after V lost 1 base and J lost 0 bases. Looked up from germline, CDR1 is LGHNA and CDR2 is YNFKEQ. CDR3 loop: CASSQAFSGGSGANVLTF. CDR3 nucleotides: TGTGCCAGCAGCCAAGCCTTTAGCGGGGGCTCTGGGGCCAACGTCCTGACTTTC.

The J gene is TRBJ2-7, the V gene TRBV6-5, with 7 bases matching TRBD1. The length of the CDR3 is 15 residues. Germline CDR1 MNHEY, CDR2 SVGAGI. V was clipped by 0 bases and J by 7 bases; unmatched bases: 9. The CDR3 DNA sequence: TGTGCCAGCAGTTACTCGACAGGGAATTTGAAAGAGCAGTACTTC. It is translated as CASSYSTGNLKEQYF.

This clone was seen a handful of times. Its ends do not fully match the called genes, so a read error is possible. This chain links TRBV13 with TRBJ2-7; a weak D match, TRBD2 (5 bases). The CDR3 extends over 10 amino acids. Germline loops: CDR1 PRHDT, CDR2 FYEKMQ (reference sequence). The CDR3 region has the DNA TGTGCCAGCAGTGGGCTTAGCGCCAAATTC. This encodes CASSGLSAKF.